A selection of T cell receptor beta chains follows, all from one sample in a study of PD-L1 blockade in urothelial cancer. Sequenced by immunoSEQ multiplex PCR; TCRdb stores in-frame clones only, minus some. The data show roughly 51,000 clones, under 85% seen once. Sequenced here: PBMCs, sampled around atezolizumab (anti-PD-L1) treatment. These receptors were obtained from a man aged 50 or older with urothelial cancer. CDR3s include the opening cysteine and the closing phenylalanine or tryptophan. The D gene is left open where the match is weak. Clone size is shown for a subset of rows, as once, few, many or a class of expanded clone.

>once|TRBD1|TRBV11-2|TRBJ1-2
CASSPSTGESRGYTF
TGTGCCAGCAGTCCTTCGACAGGGGAGTCGAGAGGCTACACCTTC
>-|-|TRBV19|TRBJ1-5
CASSVQKGQPQHF
TGTGCCAGTAGTGTTCAGAAGGGGCAGCCCCAGCATTTT
>-|TRBD2|TRBV2|TRBJ2-7
CASSEGLAGGEQYF
TGTGCCAGCAGTGAGGGACTAGCGGGGGGAGAGCAGTACTTC
>-|TRBD2|TRBV2|TRBJ2-1
CASWGLAGYNEQFF
TGTGCCTCCTGGGGACTAGCGGGCTACAATGAGCAGTTCTTC
>-|TRBD2|TRBV30|TRBJ2-7
CAWTSGGPYEQYF
TGTGCCTGGACTAGCGGGGGTCCCTACGAGCAGTACTTC
>-|-|TRBV30|TRBJ1-1
CAWSVRTGPFMNTEAFF
TGTGCCTGGAGTGTACGAACAGGGCCTTTCATGAACACTGAAGCTTTCTTT
>-|TRBD2|TRBV7-6|TRBJ2-7
CASSIWTSGSPNEQYF
TGTGCCAGCAGCATTTGGACTAGCGGGAGCCCAAACGAGCAGTACTTC
>few|TRBD1|TRBV30|TRBJ2-7
CAWSVNRGPYEQYF
TGTGCCTGGAGTGTCAACAGGGGGCCATACGAGCAGTACTTC
>-|TRBD1|TRBV19|TRBJ1-5
CASRETGGRSNQPQHF
TGTGCCAGTAGGGAAACAGGGGGCAGGAGCAATCAGCCCCAGCATTTT
>-|-|TRBV7-9|TRBJ2-1
CASSLVLNEQFF
TGTGCCAGCAGCTTAGTGTTAAATGAGCAGTTCTTC
>-|TRBD1|TRBV6-1|TRBJ2-1
CASSDGGGTGGLEQFF
TGTGCCAGCAGTGATGGGGGAGGGACAGGGGGTCTTGAGCAGTTCTTC
>-|TRBD2|TRBV14|TRBJ2-2
CASSPRLASGELFF
TGTGCCAGCAGCCCGAGACTAGCCTCCGGGGAGCTGTTTTTT
>-|TRBD1|TRBV10-3|TRBJ1-2
CAISPGQALLPVYGYTF
TGTGCCATCAGCCCCGGACAGGCGTTACTCCCCGTCTATGGCTACACCTTC
>-|TRBD2|TRBV6-6|TRBJ2-1
CASSKGTSESNEQFF
TGTGCCAGCAGTAAAGGGACTAGCGAGAGCAATGAGCAGTTCTTC
>-|-|TRBV5-1|TRBJ1-6
CASSLVAGDNSPLHF
TGCGCCAGCAGCTTGGTCGCAGGCGATAATTCACCCCTCCACTTT
>-|-|TRBV27|TRBJ2-3
CASSTMGRTDTQYF
TGTGCCAGCAGTACCATGGGGAGGACAGATACGCAGTATTTT
>-|TRBD1|TRBV28|TRBJ1-2
CASGQTGENYGYTF
TGTGCCAGCGGTCAAACAGGGGAGAACTATGGCTACACCTTC
>-|-|TRBV30|TRBJ2-2
CAWRPPWRDTGELFF
TGTGCCTGGAGACCCCCGTGGAGGGACACCGGGGAGCTGTTTTTT
>-|-|TRBV5-6|TRBJ1-5
CASSSGGGRINQPQHF
TGTGCCAGCAGCTCGGGGGGCGGGCGGATCAATCAGCCCCAGCATTTT
>-|-|TRBV7-2|TRBJ1-3
CASSLGRVNSGNTIYF
TGTGCCAGCAGCCTGGGGCGAGTGAACTCTGGAAACACCATATATTTT
>once|TRBD1|TRBV12-5|TRBJ1-1
CASDPTGAHTEAFF
TGTGCTAGTGACCCTACAGGGGCTCACACTGAAGCTTTCTTT
>-|TRBD2|TRBV4-3|TRBJ2-1
CASSRGLAGSGEQFF
TGCGCCAGCAGCCGCGGACTAGCGGGGTCGGGTGAGCAGTTCTTC
>-|TRBD1|TRBV6-1|TRBJ2-7
CASRPRGQGPYEQYF
TGTGCCAGCAGACCTAGGGGACAGGGTCCCTACGAGCAGTACTTC
>-|TRBD1|TRBV5-4|TRBJ1-6
CASSARDRSNSPLHF
TGTGCCAGCAGCGCCCGGGACAGGTCGAATTCACCCCTCCACTTT
>-|TRBD1|TRBV12-5|TRBJ1-5
CASGDPGQGTIQPQHF
TGTGCTAGTGGGGACCCGGGACAGGGGACTATTCAGCCCCAGCATTTT
>-|TRBD1|TRBV5-1|TRBJ1-1
CASNRDTGARNTEAFF
TGCGCCAGCAATCGTGACACAGGGGCGAGGAACACTGAAGCTTTCTTT
>-|TRBD1|TRBV27|TRBJ2-7
CASSPYRGTGLLEQYF
TGTGCCAGCAGTCCCTACCGAGGGACAGGGCTTCTCGAGCAGTACTTC
>-|-|TRBV30|TRBJ2-1
CAWSREGGGQFF
TGTGCCTGGAGTCGCGAAGGGGGGGGACAGTTCTTC
>-|TRBD2|TRBV25-1|TRBJ2-7
CASSASYSGAEQYF
TGTGCCAGCAGCGCCTCATATAGCGGGGCCGAGCAGTACTTC
>-|-|TRBV5-1|TRBJ1-3
CASSLKQGSGNTIYF
TGCGCCAGCAGCTTAAAACAGGGTTCTGGAAACACCATATATTTT
>-|TRBD1|TRBV12-5|TRBJ2-1
CATTDRAFDEQFF
TGTGCTACGACGGACAGGGCTTTCGATGAGCAGTTCTTC
>-|TRBD1|TRBV11-1|TRBJ2-7
CASSRDRGYSYEQYF
TGTGCCAGCAGCAGGGACAGGGGATACTCCTACGAGCAGTACTTC
>-|TRBD2|TRBV11-2|TRBJ2-1
CASNQPGGPNEQFF
TGTGCCAGCAACCAGCCGGGGGGGCCCAATGAGCAGTTCTTC
>-|-|TRBV5-4|TRBJ2-1
CASSSSRGSYNEQFF
TGTGCCAGCAGCTCCTCCCGGGGGTCCTACAATGAGCAGTTCTTC
>-|-|TRBV7-7|TRBJ2-5
CASSLETGTQYF
TGTGCCAGCAGCTTAGAAACGGGGACCCAGTACTTC
>-|-|TRBV5-4|TRBJ2-3
CASSYQSTDTQYF
TGTGCCAGCAGCTATCAGAGCACAGATACGCAGTATTTT
>few|TRBD1|TRBV5-6|TRBJ1-5
CASSLGDRGNQPQHF
TGTGCCAGCAGCTTAGGGGACAGGGGCAATCAGCCCCAGCATTTT
>few|TRBD2|TRBV9|TRBJ2-1
CASSPSRWAGDYNEQFF
TGTGCCAGCAGCCCCAGTAGGTGGGCGGGAGACTACAATGAGCAGTTCTTC
>-|-|TRBV21-1|TRBJ2-7
CASSYSGGRQYF
TGTGCCAGCAGTTACTCGGGGGGGAGGCAGTACTTC
>-|-|TRBV9|TRBJ2-2
CASSATGFAGELFF
TGTGCCAGCAGCGCAACAGGGTTTGCCGGGGAGCTGTTTTTT
>-|TRBD2|TRBV5-1|TRBJ2-3
CASSPGGGGARLTDTQYF
TGCGCCAGCAGCCCCGGGGGCGGGGGGGCCAGACTCACAGATACGCAGTATTTT
>once|-|TRBV27|TRBJ1-4
CASRLGGDEKLFF
TGTGCCAGCCGGCTCGGAGGGGATGAAAAACTGTTTTTT
>-|-|TRBV9|TRBJ1-1
CASSVSLRMNTEAFF
TGTGCCAGCAGCGTAAGCCTTAGAATGAACACTGAAGCTTTCTTT
>-|TRBD1|TRBV7-6|TRBJ1-1
CASSARQGPLNTEAFF
TGTGCCAGCAGCGCAAGACAGGGACCACTGAACACTGAAGCTTTCTTT
>few|TRBD1|TRBV6-5|TRBJ1-2
CASSLQGGANGYTF
TGTGCCAGCAGTTTACAGGGGGGGGCAAACGGCTACACCTTC
>-|-|TRBV27|TRBJ2-7
CASPHQGLRYEQYF
TGTGCCAGCCCACACCAGGGGCTTCGGTACGAGCAGTACTTC
>-|-|TRBV9|TRBJ2-2
CASSVEGHETGELFF
TGTGCCAGCAGCGTAGAGGGACATGAGACCGGGGAGCTGTTTTTT
>-|-|TRBV7-7|TRBJ2-1
CASSLGADSYNEQFF
TGTGCCAGCAGCTTAGGAGCGGATTCCTACAATGAGCAGTTCTTC
>-|-|TRBV5-6|TRBJ2-5
CASSYSGDFSAQETQYF
TGTGCCAGCAGTTACTCGGGGGACTTTTCAGCCCAAGAGACCCAGTACTTC
>few|-|TRBV6-4|TRBJ2-6
CATGTRTSGANVLTF
TGTGCGACAGGGACTAGAACATCAGGGGCCAACGTCCTGACTTTC
>once|-|TRBV5-8|TRBJ2-1
CASSLVAFAYNEQFF
TGTGCCAGCAGCTTAGTAGCGTTCGCCTACAATGAGCAGTTCTTC
>-|-|TRBV11-2|TRBJ1-6
CASSLAQGLSPLHF
TGTGCCAGCAGCTTAGCACAGGGTCTTTCACCCCTCCACTTT
>-|TRBD1|TRBV19|TRBJ1-3
CASSIRDSDFSGNTIYF
TGTGCCAGTAGTATACGGGACAGTGACTTCTCTGGAAACACCATATATTTT